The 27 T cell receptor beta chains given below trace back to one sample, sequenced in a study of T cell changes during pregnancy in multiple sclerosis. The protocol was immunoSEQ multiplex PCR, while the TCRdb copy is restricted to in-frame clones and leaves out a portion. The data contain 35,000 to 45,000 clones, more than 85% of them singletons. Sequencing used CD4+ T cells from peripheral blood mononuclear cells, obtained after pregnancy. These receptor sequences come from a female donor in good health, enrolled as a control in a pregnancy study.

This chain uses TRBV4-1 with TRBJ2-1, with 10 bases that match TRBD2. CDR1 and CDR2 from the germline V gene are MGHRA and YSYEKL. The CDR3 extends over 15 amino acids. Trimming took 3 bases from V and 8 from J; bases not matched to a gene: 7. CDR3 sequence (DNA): TGCGCCAGCAGCCATGCCGGGACTAGCGTTGATGAGCAGTTCTTC. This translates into CASSHAGTSVDEQFF.

The CDR3 coding sequence is TGTGCCACCAGCAACCCATGGGGGACTAGCACAGATACGCAGTATTTT. It specifies CATSNPWGTSTDTQYF. The chain recombines TRBV15 with TRBJ2-3; D possibly corresponds to TRBD2 (6 bases). The germline V and J ends were trimmed by 4 bases and 0 bases, with 14 bases remaining between them. The germline CDR1 and CDR2 sequences are LNHNV and YYDKDF (reference sequence). CDR3 length: 16 residues.

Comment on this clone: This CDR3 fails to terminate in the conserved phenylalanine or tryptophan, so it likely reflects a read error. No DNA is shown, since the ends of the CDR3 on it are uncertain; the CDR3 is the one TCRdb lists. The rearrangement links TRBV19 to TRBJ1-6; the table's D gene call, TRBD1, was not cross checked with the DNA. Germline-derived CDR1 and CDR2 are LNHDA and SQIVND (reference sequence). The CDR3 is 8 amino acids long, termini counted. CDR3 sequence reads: CASTQGPV.

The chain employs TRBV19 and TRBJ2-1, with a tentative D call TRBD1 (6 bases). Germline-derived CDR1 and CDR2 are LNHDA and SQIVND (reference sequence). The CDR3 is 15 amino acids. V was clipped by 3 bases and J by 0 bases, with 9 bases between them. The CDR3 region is CASSIGRGSYNEQFF. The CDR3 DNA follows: TGTGCCAGTAGTATTGGCAGGGGCTCCTACAATGAGCAGTTCTTC.

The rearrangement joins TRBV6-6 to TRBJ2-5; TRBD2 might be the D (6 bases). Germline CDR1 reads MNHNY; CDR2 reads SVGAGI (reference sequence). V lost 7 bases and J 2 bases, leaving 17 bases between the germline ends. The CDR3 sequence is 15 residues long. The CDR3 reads CASTPPLATQETQYF. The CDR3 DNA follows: TGTGCCAGCACACCCCCACTAGCAACTCAAGAGACCCAGTACTTC.

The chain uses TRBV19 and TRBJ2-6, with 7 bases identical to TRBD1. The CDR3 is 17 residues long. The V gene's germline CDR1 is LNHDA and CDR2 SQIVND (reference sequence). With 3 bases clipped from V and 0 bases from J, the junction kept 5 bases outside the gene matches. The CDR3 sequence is CASSMATGTSGANVLTF. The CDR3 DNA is TGTGCCAGTAGTATGGCGACAGGGACCTCTGGGGCCAACGTCCTGACTTTC.

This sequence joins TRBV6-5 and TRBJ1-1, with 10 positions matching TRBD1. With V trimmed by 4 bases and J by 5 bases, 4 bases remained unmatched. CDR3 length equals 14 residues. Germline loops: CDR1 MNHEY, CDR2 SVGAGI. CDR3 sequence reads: CASSSRTGGTEAFF. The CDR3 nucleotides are TGTGCCAGCAGTTCGCGGACAGGGGGGACTGAAGCTTTCTTT.

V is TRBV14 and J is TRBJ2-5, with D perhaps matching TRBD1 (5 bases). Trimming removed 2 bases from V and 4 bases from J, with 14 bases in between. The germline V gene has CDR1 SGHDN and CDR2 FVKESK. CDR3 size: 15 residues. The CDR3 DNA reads TGTGCCAGCAGCCAACGGCCGGCAGGGCGAGAGACCCAGTACTTC. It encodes CASSQRPAGRETQYF.

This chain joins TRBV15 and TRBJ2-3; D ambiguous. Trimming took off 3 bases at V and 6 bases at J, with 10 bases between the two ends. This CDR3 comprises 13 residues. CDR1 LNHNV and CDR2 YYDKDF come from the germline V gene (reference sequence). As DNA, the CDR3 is TGTGCCACCAGCAGGCCCCCCGAGGATACGCAGTATTTT. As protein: CATSRPPEDTQYF. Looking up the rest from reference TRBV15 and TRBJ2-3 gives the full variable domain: DAMVIQNPRYQVTQFGKPVTLSCSQTLNHNVMYWYQQKSSQAPKLLFHYYDKDFNNEADTPDNFQSRRPNTSFCFLDIRSPGLGDTAMYLCATSRPPEDTQYFGPGTRLTVL.

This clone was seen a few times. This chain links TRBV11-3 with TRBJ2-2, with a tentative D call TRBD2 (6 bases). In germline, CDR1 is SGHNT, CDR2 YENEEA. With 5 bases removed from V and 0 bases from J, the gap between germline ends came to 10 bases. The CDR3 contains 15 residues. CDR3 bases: TGTGCCAGCAGCCTTAGCGGAACGAACACCGGGGAGCTGTTTTTT. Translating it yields CASSLSGTNTGELFF.

CDR3 nucleotide sequence: TGTGCCACCTGCCGAGGTGGGGCGCCTAATTCACCCCTCCACTTT. Residues: CATCRGGAPNSPLHF. This rearrangement joins TRBV13 to TRBJ1-6, with D possibly matching TRBD1 (5 bases). The germline V gene encodes CDR1 PRHDT and CDR2 FYEKMQ (reference sequence). V was pared by 10 bases and J by 6 bases, with 19 bases between. This CDR3 has 15 residues.

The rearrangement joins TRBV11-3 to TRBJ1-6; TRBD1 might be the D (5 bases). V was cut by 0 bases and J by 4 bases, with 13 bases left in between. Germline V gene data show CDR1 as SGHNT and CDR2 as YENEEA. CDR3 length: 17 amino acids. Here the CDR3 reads CASSLDLVGGYNSPLHF. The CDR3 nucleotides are TGTGCCAGCAGCTTAGATCTCGTGGGGGGATATAATTCACCCCTCCACTTT.

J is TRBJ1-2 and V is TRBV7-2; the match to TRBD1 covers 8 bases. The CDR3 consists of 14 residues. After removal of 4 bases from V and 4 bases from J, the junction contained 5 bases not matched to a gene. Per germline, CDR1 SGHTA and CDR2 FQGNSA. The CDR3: CASSSDRALYGYTF. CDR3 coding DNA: TGTGCCAGCAGCTCGGACAGGGCCCTCTATGGCTACACCTTC. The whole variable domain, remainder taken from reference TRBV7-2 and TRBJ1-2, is GAGVSQSPSNKVTEKGKDVELRCDPISGHTALYWYRQSLGQGLEFLIYFQGNSAPDKSGLPSDRFSAERTGGSVSTLTIQRTQQEDSAVYLCASSSDRALYGYTFGSGTRLTVV.

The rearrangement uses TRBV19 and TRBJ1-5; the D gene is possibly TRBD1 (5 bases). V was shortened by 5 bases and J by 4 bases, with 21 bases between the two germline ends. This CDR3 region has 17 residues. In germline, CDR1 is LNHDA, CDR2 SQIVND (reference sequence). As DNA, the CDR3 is TGTGCCAGTAGTCCTTGGGGACTAATAGGAGAAAATCAGCCCCAGCATTTT. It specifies CASSPWGLIGENQPQHF. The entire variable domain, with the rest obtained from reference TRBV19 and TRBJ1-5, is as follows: DGGITQSPKYLFRKEGQNVTLSCEQNLNHDAMYWYRQDPGQGLRLIYYSQIVNDFQKGDIAEGYSVSREKKESFPLTVTSAQKNPTAFYLCASSPWGLIGENQPQHFGDGTRLSIL.

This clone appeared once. CDR3 in DNA: TGCAGCGTTGTTGGCAGCGGGGGGTACGAGCAGTACTTC. It is translated as CSVVGSGGYEQYF. The chain recombines TRBV29-1 with TRBJ2-7, with TRBD2 matching 9 bases. V lost 4 bases, J lost 4 bases, and 5 bases stayed unmatched. Germline assignment: CDR1 SQVTM and CDR2 ANQGSEA. This CDR3 region has 13 residues.

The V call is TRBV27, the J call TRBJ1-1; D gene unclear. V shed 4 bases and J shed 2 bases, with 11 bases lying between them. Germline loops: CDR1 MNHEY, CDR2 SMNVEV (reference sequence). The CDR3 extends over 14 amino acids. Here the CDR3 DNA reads TGTGCCAGCAGTTCGGAGCTTTTAAACACTGAAGCTTTCTTT. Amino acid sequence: CASSSELLNTEAFF.

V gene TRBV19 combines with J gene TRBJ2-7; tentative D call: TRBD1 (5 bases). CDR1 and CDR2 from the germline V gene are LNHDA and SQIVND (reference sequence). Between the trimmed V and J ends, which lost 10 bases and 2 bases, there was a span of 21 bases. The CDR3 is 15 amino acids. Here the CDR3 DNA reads TGTGCCACCAAAACCAGGGCCCTAGACCCCTACGAGCAGTACTTC. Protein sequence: CATKTRALDPYEQYF.

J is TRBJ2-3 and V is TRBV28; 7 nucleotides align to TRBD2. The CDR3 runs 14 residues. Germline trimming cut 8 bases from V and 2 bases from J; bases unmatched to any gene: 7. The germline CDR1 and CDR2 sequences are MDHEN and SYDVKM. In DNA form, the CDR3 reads TGTGCCAGCTCCCGGCTAGCGGTCACAGATACGCAGTATTTT. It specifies CASSRLAVTDTQYF.

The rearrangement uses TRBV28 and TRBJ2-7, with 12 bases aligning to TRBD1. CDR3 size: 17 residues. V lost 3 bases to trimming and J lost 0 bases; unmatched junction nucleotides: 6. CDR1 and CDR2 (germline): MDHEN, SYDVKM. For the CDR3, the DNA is TGTGCCAGCAGTTTTGGGACAGGGGGCTATAGCTCCTACGAGCAGTACTTC. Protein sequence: CASSFGTGGYSSYEQYF.

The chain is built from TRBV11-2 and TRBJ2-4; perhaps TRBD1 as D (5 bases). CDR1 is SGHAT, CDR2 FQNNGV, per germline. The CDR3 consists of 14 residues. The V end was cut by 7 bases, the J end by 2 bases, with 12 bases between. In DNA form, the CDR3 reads TGTGCCAGCAAGCGATTGGGGCCCAAAAACATTCAGTACTTC. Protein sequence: CASKRLGPKNIQYF.

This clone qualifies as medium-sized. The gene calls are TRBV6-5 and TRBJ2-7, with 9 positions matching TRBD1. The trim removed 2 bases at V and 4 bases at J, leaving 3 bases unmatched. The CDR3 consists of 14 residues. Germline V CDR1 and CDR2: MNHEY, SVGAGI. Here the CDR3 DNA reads TGTGCCAGCAGTTACGAACAGGGGGCTTACGAGCAGTACTTC. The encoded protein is CASSYEQGAYEQYF.

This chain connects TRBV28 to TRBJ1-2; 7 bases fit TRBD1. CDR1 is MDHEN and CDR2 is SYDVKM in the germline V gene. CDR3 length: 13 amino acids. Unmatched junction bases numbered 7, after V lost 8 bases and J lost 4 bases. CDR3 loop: CASDKRDSYGYTF. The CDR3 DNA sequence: TGTGCCAGCGATAAAAGGGACAGCTATGGCTACACCTTC.

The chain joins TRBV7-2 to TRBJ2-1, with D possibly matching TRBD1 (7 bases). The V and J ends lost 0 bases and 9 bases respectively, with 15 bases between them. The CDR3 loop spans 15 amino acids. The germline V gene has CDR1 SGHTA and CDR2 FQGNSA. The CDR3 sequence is CASSLAQRGRGEQFF. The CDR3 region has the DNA TGTGCCAGCAGCTTAGCGCAAAGGGGGCGGGGTGAGCAGTTCTTC.

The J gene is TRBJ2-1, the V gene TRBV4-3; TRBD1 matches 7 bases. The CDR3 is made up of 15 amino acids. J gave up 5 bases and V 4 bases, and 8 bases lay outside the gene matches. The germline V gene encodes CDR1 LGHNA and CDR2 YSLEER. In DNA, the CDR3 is TGCGCCAGCAGCCCAACGGACAGGCGTGACAATGAGCAGTTCTTC. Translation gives CASSPTDRRDNEQFF.

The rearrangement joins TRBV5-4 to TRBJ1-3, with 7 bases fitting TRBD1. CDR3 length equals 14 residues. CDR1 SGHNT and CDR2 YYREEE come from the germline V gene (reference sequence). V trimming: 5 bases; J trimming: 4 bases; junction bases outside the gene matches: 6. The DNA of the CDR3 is TGTGCCAGCAGGCCCGACAGGGCCGGAAACACCATATATTTT. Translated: CASRPDRAGNTIYF.

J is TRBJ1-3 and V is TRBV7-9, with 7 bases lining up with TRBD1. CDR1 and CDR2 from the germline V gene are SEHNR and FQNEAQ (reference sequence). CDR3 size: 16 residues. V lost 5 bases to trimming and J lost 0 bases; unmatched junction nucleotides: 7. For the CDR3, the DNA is TGTGCCAGCAGCCCGGGACAGTTGGTCTCTGGAAACACCATATATTTT. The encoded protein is CASSPGQLVSGNTIYF.

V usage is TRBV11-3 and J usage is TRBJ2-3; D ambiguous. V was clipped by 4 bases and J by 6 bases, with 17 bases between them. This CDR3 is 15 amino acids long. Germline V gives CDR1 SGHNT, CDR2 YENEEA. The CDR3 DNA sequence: TGTGCCAGCAGCTCCTTCAGTGGAGCCTCTGATACGCAGTATTTT. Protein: CASSSFSGASDTQYF.